This TCR beta chain is from a study of OX40 agonist ivuxolimab in advanced cancers. Regarding the research as a whole: Ivuxolimab, which targeted the costimulatory receptor OX40 (CD134), was an agonistic, fully human IgG2 monoclonal antibody. Peripheral TCRbeta sequencing was intended to test whether TCR sequence diversity was altered and clonal T-cell expansion was caused by ivuxolimab. The monotherapy dose-escalation portion (N of about 50 patients) of the phase I ivuxolimab trial is reported in the paper. Intravenous ivuxolimab was administered to patients every 2 weeks at six dose levels: 0.01, 0.1, 0.3, 1.5, 3 and 10 mg/kg. Three dose-escalation patients achieved partial responses, one with hepatocellular carcinoma and two with cutaneous melanoma. The dose-escalation cohort was 82.7% male with a mean age of about 58 years, ranging from roughly 23 to 80. Patients were allowed to have had prior anti-PD-1, anti-PD-L1 or anti-CTLA-4 therapy, and around 40% of the dose-escalation patients had previously received checkpoint inhibitors. Of the 50 or so patients in dose escalation, some 20 had hepatocellular carcinoma, some 15 had melanoma, 9 had renal cell carcinoma and 9 had head and neck cancer. The paper's findings and limits, for the study overall: After ivuxolimab, expanded clones were on average more numerous among CD8+ T cells than among CD4+ T cells. At doses from 0.1 to 3.0 mg/kg, clonal expansion was seen in both CD4+ and CD8+ blood T cells between baseline and week 6. In the 0.1-3.0 mg/kg groups, partial responders had among the lowest normalized peripheral clonal expansion, particularly in CD8+ T cells. Low levels of normalized T-cell clonal expansion were also seen in some patients who did not respond. Antigen specificity was not determined for the clonally expanded peripheral T cells.

A note on this clone: Its antigen is currently not known. No per-base quality is available; no much larger clone lies one base away.

Genomic DNA was isolated from the sorted cells so that the TCRbeta CDR3 region could be sequenced. TCRbeta CDR3 regions were sequenced using the immunoSEQ Assay. TCRdb stores this immuneACCESS table with in-frame sequences only. Part of the clones is absent; in the studies checked, under half of the shortfall reflects unresolved V genes, and no reason is known for the rest. This sample has about 37,000 clones in its table, and 85% to 90% of those were observed once. The ten largest clonotypes hold 0.45% to 0.7% of the sample. The trial excluded patients who had a history of autoimmune disease or were on systemic immunosuppression. Peripheral blood for TCR sequencing was collected from all dose cohorts at baseline, on cycle 4 day 1, and on cycle 7 day 1. The samples were taken from a phase I, first-in-human, multicenter, open-label dose-escalation trial of ivuxolimab. Adults with locally advanced or metastatic head and neck squamous cell, hepatocellular, melanoma or renal cell carcinoma were enrolled in the trial. CD4+ and CD8+ T cells were sorted separately from peripheral blood before TCR sequencing.

From the cysteine up to the phenylalanine, the CDR3 has a length of 13 residues. Just CDR3 DNA is preserved here, 39 bases in frame from base 1. V trim: 2 bases; J trim: 9 bases; unmatched bases: 4. The germline V gene (reference sequence) specifies MNHEY as CDR1 and SMNVEV as CDR2. Recombination linked TRBV27 to TRBJ2-3, with 8 middle bases fitting TRBD2. The sequenced sample was CD4+ or CD8+ T cells sorted from blood, obtained in a trial of the OX40 agonist ivuxolimab. This clonotype was obtained from an adult with an advanced solid tumor such as melanoma, head and neck, liver or kidney cancer. CDR3 sequence: CASSLKTSATQYF. DNA sequence: TGTGCCAGCAGTTTAAAGACTAGCGCCACGCAGTATTTT.